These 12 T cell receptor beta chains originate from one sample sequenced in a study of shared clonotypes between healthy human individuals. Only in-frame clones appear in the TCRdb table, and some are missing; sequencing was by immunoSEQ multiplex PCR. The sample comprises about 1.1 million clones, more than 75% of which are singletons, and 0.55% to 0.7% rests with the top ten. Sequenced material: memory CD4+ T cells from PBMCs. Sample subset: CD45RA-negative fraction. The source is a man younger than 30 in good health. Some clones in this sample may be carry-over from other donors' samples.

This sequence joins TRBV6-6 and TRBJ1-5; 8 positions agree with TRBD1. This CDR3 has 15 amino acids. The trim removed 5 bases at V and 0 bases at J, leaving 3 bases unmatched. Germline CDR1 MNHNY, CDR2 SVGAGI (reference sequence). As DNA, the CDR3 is TGTGCCAGCAGTCGACAGGGGTATAGCAATCAGCCCCAGCATTTT. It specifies CASSRQGYSNQPQHF.

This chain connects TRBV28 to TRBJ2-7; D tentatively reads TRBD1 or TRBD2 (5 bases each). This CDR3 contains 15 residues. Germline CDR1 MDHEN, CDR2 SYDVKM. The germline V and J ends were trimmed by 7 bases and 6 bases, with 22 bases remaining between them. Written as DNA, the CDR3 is TGTGCCAGCACCCCCCCGGGGCAGCTGAAGGGCGAGCAGTACTTC. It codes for CASTPPGQLKGEQYF.

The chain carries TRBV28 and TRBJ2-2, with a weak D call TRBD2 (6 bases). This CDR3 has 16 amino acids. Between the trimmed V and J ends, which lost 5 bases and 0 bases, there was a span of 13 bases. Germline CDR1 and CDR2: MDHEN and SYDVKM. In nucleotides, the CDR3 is TGTGCCAGCAGTCGCTGGTCGGGGGCGAACACCGGGGAGCTGTTTTTT. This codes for CASSRWSGANTGELFF. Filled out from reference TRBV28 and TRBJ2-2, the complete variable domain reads DVKVTQSSRYLVKRTGEKVFLECVQDMDHENMFWYRQDPGLGLRLIYFSYDVKMKEKGDIPEGYSVSREKKERFSLILESASTNQTSMYLCASSRWSGANTGELFFGEGSRLTVL.

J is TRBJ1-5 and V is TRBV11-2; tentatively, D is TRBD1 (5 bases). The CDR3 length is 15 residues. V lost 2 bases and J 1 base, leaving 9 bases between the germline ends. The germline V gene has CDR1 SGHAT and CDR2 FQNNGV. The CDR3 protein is CASSLLGGSNQPQHF. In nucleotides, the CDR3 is TGTGCCAGCAGCTTACTGGGGGGGAGCAATCAGCCCCAGCATTTT.

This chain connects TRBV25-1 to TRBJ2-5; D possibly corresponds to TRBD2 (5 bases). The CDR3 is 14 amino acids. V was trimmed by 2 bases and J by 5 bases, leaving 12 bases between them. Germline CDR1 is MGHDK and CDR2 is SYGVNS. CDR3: CASSETSTPETQYF. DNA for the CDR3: TGTGCCAGCAGTGAAACTAGTACACCGGAGACCCAGTACTTC.

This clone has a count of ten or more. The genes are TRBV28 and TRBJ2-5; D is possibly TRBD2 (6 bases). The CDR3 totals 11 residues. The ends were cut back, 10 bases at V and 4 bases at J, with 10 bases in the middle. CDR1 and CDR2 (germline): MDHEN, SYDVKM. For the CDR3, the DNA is TGTGCCATAGGGAGGTCAGAGACCCAGTACTTC. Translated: CAIGRSETQYF.

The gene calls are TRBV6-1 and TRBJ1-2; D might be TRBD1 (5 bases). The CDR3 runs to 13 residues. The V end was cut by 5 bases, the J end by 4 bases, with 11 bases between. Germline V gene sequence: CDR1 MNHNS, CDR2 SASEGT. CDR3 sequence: CASSLTASYGYTF. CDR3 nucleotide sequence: TGTGCCAGCAGTTTGACAGCCTCCTATGGCTACACCTTC.

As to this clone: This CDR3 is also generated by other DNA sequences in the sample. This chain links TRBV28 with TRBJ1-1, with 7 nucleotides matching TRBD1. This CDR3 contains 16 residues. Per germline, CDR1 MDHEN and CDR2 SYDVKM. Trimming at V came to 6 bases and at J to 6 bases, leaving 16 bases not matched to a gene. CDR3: CASRPRGHALRAEAFF. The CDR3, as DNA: TGTGCCAGCAGGCCGAGGGGGCACGCTCTTCGGGCTGAAGCTTTCTTT.

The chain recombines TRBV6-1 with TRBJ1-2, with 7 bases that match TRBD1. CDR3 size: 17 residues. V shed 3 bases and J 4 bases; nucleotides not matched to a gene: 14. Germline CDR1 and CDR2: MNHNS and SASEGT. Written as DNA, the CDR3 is TGTGCCAGCAGTGACCCCGGGACAGATACAACCCTCTATGGCTACACCTTC. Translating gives CASSDPGTDTTLYGYTF.

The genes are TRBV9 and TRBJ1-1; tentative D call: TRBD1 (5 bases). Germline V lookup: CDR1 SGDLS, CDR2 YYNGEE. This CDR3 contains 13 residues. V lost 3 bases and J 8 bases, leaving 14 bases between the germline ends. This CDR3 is CASSGGVGREAFF. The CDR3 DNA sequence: TGTGCCAGCAGCGGAGGGGTAGGGAGGGAAGCTTTCTTT.

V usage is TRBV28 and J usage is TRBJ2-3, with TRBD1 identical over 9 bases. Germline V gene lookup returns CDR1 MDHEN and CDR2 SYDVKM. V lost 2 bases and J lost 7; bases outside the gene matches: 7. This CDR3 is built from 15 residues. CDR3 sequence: CASSLRQGGVNTQYF. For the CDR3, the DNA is TGTGCCAGCAGTTTAAGACAGGGGGGCGTGAATACGCAGTATTTT.

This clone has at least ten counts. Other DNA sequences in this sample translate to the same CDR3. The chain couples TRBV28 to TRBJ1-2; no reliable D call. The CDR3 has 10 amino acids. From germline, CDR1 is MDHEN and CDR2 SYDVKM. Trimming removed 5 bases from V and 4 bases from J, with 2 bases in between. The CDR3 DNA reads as TGTGCCAGCAGTCGCTATGGCTACACCTTC. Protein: CASSRYGYTF.